This T cell receptor (beta chain) comes out of a study of cytomegalovirus exposure and HLA in healthy donors. Study findings and constraints: The study labeled about 160 TCR beta chains cytomegalovirus-associated. TCR beta chain V- and J-gene trimming was linked, in a later analysis, to a missense variant in DCLRE1C. The majority of TCR sequences were rare, yet some public TCRs appeared in many donors.

From germline, CDR1 is SGHRS and CDR2 YFSETQ. The CDR3 has 18 amino acids. J gave up 0 bases and V 3 bases, and 12 bases lay outside the gene matches. As concerns this clone: Its antigen is not known.

The primer mix had 60 Vbeta and 13 Jbeta primers. Methods used by the authors: Later, 75 million to 100 million unique TCR beta chains were counted in an analysis, and about 10 million of them were shared. The data were produced by immunoSEQ multiplex PCR, yet TCRdb's version contains in-frame clones alone and is incomplete. The V and J calls and clone size come from that table; D and trimming were worked out from the DNA. The profile covers roughly 110,000 clones, with roughly two thirds appearing a single time and 7.5% to 9% taken by the ten largest. The chain combines TRBV5-1 with TRBJ2-3, with 8 bases lining up with TRBD2. The receptor's source is a man aged 18 to 29 in good health and CMV-seropositive. The material sequenced was PBMCs. The CDR3 reads CASSWREAGAKSTDTQYF. The DNA of the CDR3 is TGCGCCAGCAGCTGGCGGGAGGCAGGGGCAAAAAGCACAGATACGCAGTATTTT.